The clone carrying this T cell receptor (beta chain) was seen more than once but under ten times. As yet, its antigen is unknown. Although they were nominally healthy when sampled, donors likely had unrecorded immune exposures. PCR amplification relied on 60 Vbeta primers (plus 13 Jbeta primers). TCRdb's copy holds only in-frame clones and misses some; the assay was immunoSEQ multiplex PCR. This table holds some 110,000 clones, 75% to 85% found once. These data originate in a study of cytomegalovirus exposure and HLA in healthy donors. Study background: Early on, a data release was issued that held about 85 million unique TCRs from HLA-typed donors.

The junction had 14 bases not matched to a gene; V was cut back by 5 bases and J by 5 bases. Germline loops: CDR1 MNHNY, CDR2 SVGAGI (reference sequence). The CDR3 length is 16 residues. Study-wide findings and caveats: Many donors carried some public TCRs, although rarity characterized most TCR sequences.

The clonotype originates from a young man in good health and CMV-seropositive. Sequencing was performed on PBMCs. The V gene is TRBV6-6, the J gene TRBJ1-2, with 7 nucleotides matching TRBD1. CDR3 protein: CASSHFGGSGGYGYTF. In DNA, the CDR3 is TGTGCCAGCAGTCACTTTGGGGGGTCAGGGGGGTATGGCTACACCTTC.